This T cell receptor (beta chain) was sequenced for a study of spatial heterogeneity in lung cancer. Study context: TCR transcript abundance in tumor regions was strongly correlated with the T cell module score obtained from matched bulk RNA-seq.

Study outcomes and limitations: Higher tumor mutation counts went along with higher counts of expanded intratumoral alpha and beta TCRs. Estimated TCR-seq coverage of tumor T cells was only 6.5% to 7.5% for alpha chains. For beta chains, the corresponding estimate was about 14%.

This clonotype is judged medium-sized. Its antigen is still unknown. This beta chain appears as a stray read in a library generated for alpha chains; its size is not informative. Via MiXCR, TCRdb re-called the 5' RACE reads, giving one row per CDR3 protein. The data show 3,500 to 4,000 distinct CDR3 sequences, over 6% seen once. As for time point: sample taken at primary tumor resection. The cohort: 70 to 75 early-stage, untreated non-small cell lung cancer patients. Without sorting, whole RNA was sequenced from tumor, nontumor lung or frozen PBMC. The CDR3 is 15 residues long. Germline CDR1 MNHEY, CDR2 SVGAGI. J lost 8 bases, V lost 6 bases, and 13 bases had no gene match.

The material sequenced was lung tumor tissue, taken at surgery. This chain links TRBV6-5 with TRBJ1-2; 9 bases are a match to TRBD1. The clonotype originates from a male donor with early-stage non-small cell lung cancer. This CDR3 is CASRDGYRGLGGYTF. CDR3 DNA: TGTGCCAGCAGGGACGGGTACAGGGGGCTTGGAGGCTACACCTTC.